The 4 T cell receptor beta chains in this list originate from one sample, sequenced in a study of PD-L1 blockade in urothelial cancer. Time point defined: pretreatment peripheral blood. Here immunoSEQ multiplex PCR was the method, and the copy in TCRdb shows in-frame clones only, minus some. The top ten hold 2% to 2.5% of the sample, which has 95,000 or so clones, roughly 84% seen once. The material sequenced was PBMCs, taken around atezolizumab (anti-PD-L1) treatment. Every receptor here comes from a man in his sixties with urothelial cancer.

This clone was detected only a few times. V is TRBV5-1 and J is TRBJ2-3, with a weak D call TRBD2 (6 bases). Germline V gene lookup returns CDR1 SGHRS and CDR2 YFSETQ. CDR3 length: 14 residues. Trimming left V 0 bases short and J 4 bases short, with 9 bases between. This CDR3 is CASSLGRVPDTQYF. The CDR3 nucleotides are TGCGCCAGCAGCTTGGGGAGGGTCCCAGATACGCAGTATTTT.

The chain joins TRBV20-1 to TRBJ1-5; D gene unclear. This CDR3 is built from 11 residues. Per germline, CDR1 DFQATT and CDR2 SNEGSKA (reference sequence). V shed 6 bases and J shed 11 bases, with 14 bases lying between them. CDR3 protein: CSAIQSPAQHF. Written as DNA, the CDR3 is TGCAGTGCCATACAGAGCCCAGCCCAGCATTTT.

This clone was picked up one time. V usage is TRBV27 and J usage is TRBJ1-5; tentatively, D is TRBD1 (6 bases). Germline CDR1 and CDR2: MNHEY and SMNVEV (reference sequence). The CDR3 is 15 residues long. Trimming removed 2 bases from V and 2 bases from J, with 10 bases in between. CDR3 loop: CASSLTSGGNQPQHF. DNA of the CDR3: TGTGCCAGCAGTTTAACATCAGGGGGCAATCAGCCCCAGCATTTT.

This chain uses TRBV19 with TRBJ1-4; TRBD1 might be the D (6 bases). The CDR3 length is 15 residues. V gave up 9 bases and J gave up 4 bases, with 18 bases separating them. The germline V gene has CDR1 LNHDA and CDR2 SQIVND (reference sequence). For the CDR3, the DNA is TGTGCCAGCCAACCATTAACAGGGATTAATGAAAAACTGTTTTTT. This gives the protein CASQPLTGINEKLFF.